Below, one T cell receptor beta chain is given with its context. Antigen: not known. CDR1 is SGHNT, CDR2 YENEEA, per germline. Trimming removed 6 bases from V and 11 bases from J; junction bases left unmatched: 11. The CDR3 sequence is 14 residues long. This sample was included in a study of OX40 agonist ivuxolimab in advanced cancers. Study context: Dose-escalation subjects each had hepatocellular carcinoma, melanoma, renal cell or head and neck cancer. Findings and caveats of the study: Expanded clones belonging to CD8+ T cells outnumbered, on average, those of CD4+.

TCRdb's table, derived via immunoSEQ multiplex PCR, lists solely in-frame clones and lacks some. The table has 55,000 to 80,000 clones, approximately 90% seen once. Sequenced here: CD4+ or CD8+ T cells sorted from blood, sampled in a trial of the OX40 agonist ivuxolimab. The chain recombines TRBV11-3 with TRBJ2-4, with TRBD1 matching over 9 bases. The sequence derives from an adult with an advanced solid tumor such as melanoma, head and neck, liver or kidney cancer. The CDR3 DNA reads TGTGCCAGCAGTAAAGGGGTGGGACAGGGTGTTCAGTACTTC. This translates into CASSKGVGQGVQYF.